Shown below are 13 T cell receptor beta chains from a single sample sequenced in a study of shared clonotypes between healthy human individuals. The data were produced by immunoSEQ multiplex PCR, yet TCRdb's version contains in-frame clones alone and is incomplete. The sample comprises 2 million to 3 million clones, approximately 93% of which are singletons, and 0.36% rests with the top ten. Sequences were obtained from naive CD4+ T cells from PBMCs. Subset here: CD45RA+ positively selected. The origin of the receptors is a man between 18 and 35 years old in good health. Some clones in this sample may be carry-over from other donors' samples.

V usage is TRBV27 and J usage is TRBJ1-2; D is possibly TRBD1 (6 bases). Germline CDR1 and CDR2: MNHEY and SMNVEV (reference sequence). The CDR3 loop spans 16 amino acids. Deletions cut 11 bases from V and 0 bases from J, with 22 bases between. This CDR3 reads CAVQLSGAGTNYGYTF. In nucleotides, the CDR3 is TGTGCCGTGCAACTCTCGGGGGCGGGTACTAACTATGGCTACACCTTC.

The CDR3 loop reads CASSHTDTEAFF. In nucleotides, the CDR3 is TGTGCCAGCAGTCACACTGACACTGAAGCTTTCTTT. This chain links TRBV28 with TRBJ1-1; D gene uncertain. CDR3 length: 12 residues. Per germline, CDR1 MDHEN and CDR2 SYDVKM. The V end was cut by 5 bases, the J end by 3 bases, with 7 bases between.

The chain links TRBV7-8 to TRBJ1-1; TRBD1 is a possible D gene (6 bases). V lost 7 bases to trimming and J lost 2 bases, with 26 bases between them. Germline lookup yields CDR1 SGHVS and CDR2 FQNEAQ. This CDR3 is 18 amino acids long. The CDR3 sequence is CASTGTHLGGLGNTEAFF. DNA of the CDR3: TGTGCCAGCACAGGCACCCATTTGGGGGGGCTTGGAAACACTGAAGCTTTCTTT.

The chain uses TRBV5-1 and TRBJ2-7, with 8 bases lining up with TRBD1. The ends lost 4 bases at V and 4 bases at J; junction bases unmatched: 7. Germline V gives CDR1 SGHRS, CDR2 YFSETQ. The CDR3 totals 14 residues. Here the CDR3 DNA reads TGCGCCAGCAGCCCAGGATACAGGGGGTACGAGCAGTACTTC. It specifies CASSPGYRGYEQYF.

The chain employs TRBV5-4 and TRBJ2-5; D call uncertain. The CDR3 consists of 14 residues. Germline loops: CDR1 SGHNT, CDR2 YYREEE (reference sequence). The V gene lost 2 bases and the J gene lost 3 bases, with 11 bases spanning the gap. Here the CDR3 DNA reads TGTGCCAGCAGCTTCTCGGACGTAAAAGAGACCCAGTACTTC. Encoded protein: CASSFSDVKETQYF.

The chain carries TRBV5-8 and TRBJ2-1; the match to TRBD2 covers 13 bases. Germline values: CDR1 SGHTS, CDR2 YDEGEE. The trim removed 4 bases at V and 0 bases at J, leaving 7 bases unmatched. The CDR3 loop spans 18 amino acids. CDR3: CASSESGTSGVSYNEQFF. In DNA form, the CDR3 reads TGTGCCAGCAGCGAATCCGGGACTAGCGGGGTCTCCTACAATGAGCAGTTCTTC.

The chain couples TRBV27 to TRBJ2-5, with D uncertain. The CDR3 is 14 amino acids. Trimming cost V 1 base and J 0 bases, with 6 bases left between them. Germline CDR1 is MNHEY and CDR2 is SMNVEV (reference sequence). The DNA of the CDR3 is TGTGCCAGCAGTTTATTGACCAACCAAGAGACCCAGTACTTC. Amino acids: CASSLLTNQETQYF.

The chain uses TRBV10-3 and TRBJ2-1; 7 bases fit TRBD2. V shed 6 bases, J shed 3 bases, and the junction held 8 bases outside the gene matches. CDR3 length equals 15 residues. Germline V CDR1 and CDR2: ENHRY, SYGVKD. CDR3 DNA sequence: TGTGCCATCAGACTGGCGGGAGTATTCTACAATGAGCAGTTCTTC. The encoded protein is CAIRLAGVFYNEQFF.

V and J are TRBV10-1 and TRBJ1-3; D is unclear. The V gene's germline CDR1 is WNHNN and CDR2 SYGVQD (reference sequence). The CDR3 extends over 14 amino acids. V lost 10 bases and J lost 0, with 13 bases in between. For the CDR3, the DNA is TGCGCCACCCCTCGCCGCAGCTCTGGAAACACCATATATTTT. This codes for CATPRRSSGNTIYF.

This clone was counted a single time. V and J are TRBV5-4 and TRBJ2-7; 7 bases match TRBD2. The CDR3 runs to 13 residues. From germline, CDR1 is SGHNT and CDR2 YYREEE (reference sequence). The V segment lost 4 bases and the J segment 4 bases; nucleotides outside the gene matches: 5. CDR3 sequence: CASSEGGLYEQYF. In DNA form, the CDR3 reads TGTGCCAGCAGCGAGGGAGGGCTGTACGAGCAGTACTTC. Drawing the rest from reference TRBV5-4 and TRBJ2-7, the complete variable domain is ETGVTQSPTHLIKTRGQQVTLRCSSQSGHNTVSWYQQALGQGPQFIFQYYREEENGRGNFPPRFSGLQFPNYSSELNVNALELDDSALYLCASSEGGLYEQYFGPGTRLTVT.

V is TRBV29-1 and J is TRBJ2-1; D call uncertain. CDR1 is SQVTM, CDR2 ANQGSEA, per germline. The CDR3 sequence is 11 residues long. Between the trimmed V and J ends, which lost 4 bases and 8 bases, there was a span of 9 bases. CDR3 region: CSVAPGDEQFF. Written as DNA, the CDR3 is TGCAGCGTTGCCCCCGGTGATGAGCAGTTCTTC.

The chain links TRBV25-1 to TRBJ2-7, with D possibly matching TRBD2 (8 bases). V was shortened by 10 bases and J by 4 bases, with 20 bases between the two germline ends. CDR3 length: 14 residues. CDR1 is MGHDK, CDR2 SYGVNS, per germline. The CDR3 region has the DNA TGTGCCACCGAGGGGGCCGGGGGGGTGTACGAGCAGTACTTC. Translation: CATEGAGGVYEQYF.

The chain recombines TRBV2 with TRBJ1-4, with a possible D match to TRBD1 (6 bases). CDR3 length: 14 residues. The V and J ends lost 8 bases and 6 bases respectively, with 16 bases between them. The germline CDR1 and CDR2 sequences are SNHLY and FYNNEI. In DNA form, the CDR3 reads TGTGCCAGCGCTAACGACAGGACGGATGAAAAACTGTTTTTT. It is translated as CASANDRTDEKLFF. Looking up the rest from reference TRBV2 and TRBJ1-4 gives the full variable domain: EPEVTQTPSHQVTQMGQEVILRCVPISNHLYFYWYRQILGQKVEFLVSFYNNEISEKSEIFDDQFSVERPDGSNFTLKIRSTKLEDSAMYFCASANDRTDEKLFFGSGTQLSVL.